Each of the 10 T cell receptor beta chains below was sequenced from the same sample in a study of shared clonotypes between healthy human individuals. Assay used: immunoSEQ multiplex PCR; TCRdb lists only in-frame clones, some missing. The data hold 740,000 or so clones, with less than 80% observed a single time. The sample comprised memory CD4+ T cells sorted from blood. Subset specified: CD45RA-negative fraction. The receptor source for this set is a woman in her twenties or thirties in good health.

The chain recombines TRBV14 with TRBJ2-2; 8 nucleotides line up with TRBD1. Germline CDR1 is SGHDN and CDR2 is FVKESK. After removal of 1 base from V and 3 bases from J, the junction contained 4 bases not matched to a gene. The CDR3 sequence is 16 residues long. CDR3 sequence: CASSQGRTGYTGELFF. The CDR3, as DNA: TGTGCCAGCAGCCAAGGCCGGACAGGGTACACCGGGGAGCTGTTTTTT. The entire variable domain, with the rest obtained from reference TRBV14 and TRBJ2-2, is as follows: EAGVTQFPSHSVIEKGQTVTLRCDPISGHDNLYWYRRVMGKEIKFLLHFVKESKQDESGMPNNRFLAERTGGTYSTLKVQPAELEDSGVYFCASSQGRTGYTGELFFGEGSRLTVL.

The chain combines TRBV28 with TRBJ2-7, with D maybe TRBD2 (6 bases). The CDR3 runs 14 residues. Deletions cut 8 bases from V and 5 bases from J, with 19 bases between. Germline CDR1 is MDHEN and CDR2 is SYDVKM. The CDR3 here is CASPPAGGIDEQYF. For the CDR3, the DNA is TGTGCCAGCCCGCCTGCCGGAGGGATCGACGAGCAGTACTTC.

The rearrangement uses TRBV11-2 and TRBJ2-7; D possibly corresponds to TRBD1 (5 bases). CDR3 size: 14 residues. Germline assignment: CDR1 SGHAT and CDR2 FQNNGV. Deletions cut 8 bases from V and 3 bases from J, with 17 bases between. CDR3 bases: TGTGCCAGCTCAGGGCTAGGTAGCTACTACGAGCAGTACTTC. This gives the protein CASSGLGSYYEQYF.

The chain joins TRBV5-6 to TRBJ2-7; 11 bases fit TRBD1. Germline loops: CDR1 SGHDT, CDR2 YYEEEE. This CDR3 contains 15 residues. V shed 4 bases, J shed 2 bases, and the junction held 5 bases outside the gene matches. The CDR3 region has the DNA TGTGCCAGCAGCAAGCCGGGACAGGGGGCCTACGAGCAGTACTTC. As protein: CASSKPGQGAYEQYF.

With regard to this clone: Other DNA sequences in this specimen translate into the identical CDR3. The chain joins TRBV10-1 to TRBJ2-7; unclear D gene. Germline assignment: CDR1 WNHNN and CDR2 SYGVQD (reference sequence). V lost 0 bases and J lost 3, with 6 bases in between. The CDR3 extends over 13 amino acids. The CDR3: CASSESGVYEQYF. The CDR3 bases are TGCGCCAGCAGTGAGTCTGGGGTCTACGAGCAGTACTTC.

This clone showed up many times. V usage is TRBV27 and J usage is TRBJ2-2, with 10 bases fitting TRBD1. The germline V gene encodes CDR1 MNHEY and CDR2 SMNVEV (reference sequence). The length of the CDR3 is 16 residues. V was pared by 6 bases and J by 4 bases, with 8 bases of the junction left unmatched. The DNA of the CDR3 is TGTGCCAGCAGACCCGGGACAGGGGTGAGCACCGGGGAGCTGTTTTTT. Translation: CASRPGTGVSTGELFF.

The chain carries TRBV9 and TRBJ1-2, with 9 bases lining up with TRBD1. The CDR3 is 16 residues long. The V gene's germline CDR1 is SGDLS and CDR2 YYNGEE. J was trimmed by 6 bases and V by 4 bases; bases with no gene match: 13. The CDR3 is CASSPRPGTGLHGYTF. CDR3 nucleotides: TGTGCCAGCAGCCCCCGTCCCGGGACAGGGTTGCATGGCTACACCTTC. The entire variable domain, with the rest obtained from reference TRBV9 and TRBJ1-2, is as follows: DSGVTQTPKHLITATGQRVTLRCSPRSGDLSVYWYQQSLDQGLQFLIQYYNGEERAKGNILERFSAQQFPDLHSELNLSSLELGDSALYFCASSPRPGTGLHGYTFGSGTRLTVV.

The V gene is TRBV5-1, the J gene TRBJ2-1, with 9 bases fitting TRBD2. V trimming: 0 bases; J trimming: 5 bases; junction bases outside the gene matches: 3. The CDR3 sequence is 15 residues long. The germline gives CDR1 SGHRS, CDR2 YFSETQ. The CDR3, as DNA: TGCGCCAGCAGCTTGGCGGTAGCGGGAGACAATGAGCAGTTCTTC. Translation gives CASSLAVAGDNEQFF.

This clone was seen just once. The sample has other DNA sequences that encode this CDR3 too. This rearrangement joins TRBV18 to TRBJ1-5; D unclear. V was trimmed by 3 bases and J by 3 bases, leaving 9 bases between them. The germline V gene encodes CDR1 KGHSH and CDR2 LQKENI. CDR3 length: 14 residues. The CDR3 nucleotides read TGTGCCAGCTCACCCGGACTAGACAATCAGCCCCAGCATTTT. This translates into CASSPGLDNQPQHF.

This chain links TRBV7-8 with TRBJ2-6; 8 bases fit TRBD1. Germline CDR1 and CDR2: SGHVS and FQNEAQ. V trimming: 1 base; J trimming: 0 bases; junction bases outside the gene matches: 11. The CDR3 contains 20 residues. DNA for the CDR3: TGTGCCAGCAGCTTAGTTAGGGTTGGGACAGGCTACTCTGGGGCCAACGTCCTGACTTTC. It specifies CASSLVRVGTGYSGANVLTF.